This record looks at one T cell receptor (beta chain) sequence and its context. The target of this receptor is not known. Base quality data are lacking; no much larger clone is found one base away. The sample belongs to a study of CD8 T cells in Susac syndrome (dated by TCRdb to between 2018 and 2021). For context, the study as a whole: Of the Susac syndrome patients who were sequenced, more than five had clinically active disease and eight were in clinical remission. The study used repertoire sequencing to test whether antigen drove CD8+ T cell activation and differentiation in Susac syndrome. At blood withdrawal, Susac syndrome patients were either therapy-naive, taking corticosteroids (in some cases with IVIg as well), or taking IVIg alone. Findings and caveats that apply to the study as a whole: The TCR sequencing and HLA analysis was acknowledged to have included a relatively small number of individuals. No clonal expansion was detected in the CD4+ T cell repertoire of Susac syndrome patients.

Trimming at the junction amounts to 4 bases on V and 5 bases on J, and the germline ends lie 18 bases apart. From the germline V gene (reference sequence), CDR1 is LNHDA and CDR2 is SQIVND. The CDR3, cysteine through phenylalanine, is 15 amino acids long. Here the CDR3 DNA is all that survives: 45 bases in frame from base 1. RNA was extracted using the RNeasy kit, and roughly 0.45 to 1 microgram was reverse transcribed with random hexamers. TCR beta CDR3 regions were amplified with the immunoSEQ multiplex PCR assay covering 54 Vbeta and 13 Jbeta segments. Bias from PCR amplification was corrected by using a synthetic template baseline for primer optimization and for computational correction. Per the original workflow: Reads were annotated to V, D and J genes per IMGT and analyzed with immunoSEQ Analyzer, keeping only productive sequences. Clonality was computed as one minus Shannon entropy normalized by log2 of the number of productive unique sequences. For each patient and control, public and private clones were evaluated among the 100 most prevalent clones. Clones were defined as Susac-specific when absent from the healthy and MS cohorts, from some 1,100 published viral clones and from other ImmuneACCESS disease sequences. Using fastp at Q25 and MiXCR, TCRdb reprocessed the public reads and kept productive beta chains. Merged by CDR3 protein, the rows form single entries marked with the most common genes and DNA. These V and J calls are TCRdb output, not the study's own analysis. The sample table contains 95,000 to 150,000 distinct CDR3 sequences; only one count was recorded for over 95% of them. The ten top clones hold more than 0.12% of the sample.

High-throughput TCR beta sequencing profiled peripheral blood CD8+ and CD4+ T cells from healthy donors, Susac syndrome patients and multiple sclerosis patients. The Susac syndrome patients fulfilled recently defined diagnostic criteria for definite or probable disease. Bulk CD8+ and CD4+ T cells were purified by magnetic negative isolation, whereas CD8+ TEMRA cells were enriched by FACS. Blood was drawn into EDTA tubes, processed within 24 hours, and PBMCs were isolated by density gradient centrifugation. PBMCs intended for TCR sequencing were frozen in liquid nitrogen and were later thawed in a 37 degrees C water bath. The sorted or isolated CD4+, CD8+ and CD8+ TEMRA cells had a purity of 90% or higher.

The chain links TRBV19 with TRBJ2-7, with TRBD1 perhaps the D gene, on 5 matching bases. This TCR came from a human donor with Susac syndrome. Sequences were obtained from CD4+ T cells from PBMCs. CDR3 protein: CASSTTRVRMNEQYF. The DNA sequence follows: TGTGCCAGTAGTACTACCAGGGTTCGGATGAACGAGCAGTACTTC.